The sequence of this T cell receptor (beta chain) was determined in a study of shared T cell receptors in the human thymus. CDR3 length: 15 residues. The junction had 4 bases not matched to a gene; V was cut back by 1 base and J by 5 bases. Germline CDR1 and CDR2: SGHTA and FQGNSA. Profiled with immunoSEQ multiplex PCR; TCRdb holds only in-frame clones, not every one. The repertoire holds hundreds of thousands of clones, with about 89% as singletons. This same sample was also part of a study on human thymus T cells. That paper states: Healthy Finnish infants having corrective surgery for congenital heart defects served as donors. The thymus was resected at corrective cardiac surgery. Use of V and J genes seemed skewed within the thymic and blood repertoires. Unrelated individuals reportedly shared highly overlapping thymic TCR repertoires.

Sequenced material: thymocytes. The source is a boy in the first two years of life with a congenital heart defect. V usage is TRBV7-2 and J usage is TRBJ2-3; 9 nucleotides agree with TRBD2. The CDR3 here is CASSLVASGVDTQYF. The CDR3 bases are TGTGCCAGCAGCTTAGTCGCTAGCGGGGTAGATACGCAGTATTTT. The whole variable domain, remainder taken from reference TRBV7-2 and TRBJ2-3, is GAGVSQSPSNKVTEKGKDVELRCDPISGHTALYWYRQSLGQGLEFLIYFQGNSAPDKSGLPSDRFSAERTGGSVSTLTIQRTQQEDSAVYLCASSLVASGVDTQYFGPGTRLTVL.